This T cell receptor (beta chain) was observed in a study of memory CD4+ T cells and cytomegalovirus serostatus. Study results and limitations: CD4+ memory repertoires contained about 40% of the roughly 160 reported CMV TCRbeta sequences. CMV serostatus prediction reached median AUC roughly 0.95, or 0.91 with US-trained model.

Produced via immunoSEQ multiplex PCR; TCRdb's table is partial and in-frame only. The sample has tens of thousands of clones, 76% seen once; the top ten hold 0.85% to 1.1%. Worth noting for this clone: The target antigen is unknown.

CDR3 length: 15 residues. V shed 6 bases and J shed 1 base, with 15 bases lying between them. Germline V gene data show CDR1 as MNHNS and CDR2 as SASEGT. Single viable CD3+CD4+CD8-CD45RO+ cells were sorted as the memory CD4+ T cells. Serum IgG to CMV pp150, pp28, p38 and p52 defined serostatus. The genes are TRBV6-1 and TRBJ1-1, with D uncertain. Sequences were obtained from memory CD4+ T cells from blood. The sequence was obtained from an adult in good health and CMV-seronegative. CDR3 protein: CASRASWTGNTEAFF. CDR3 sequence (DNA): TGTGCCAGCAGGGCATCCTGGACGGGGAACACTGAAGCTTTCTTT.